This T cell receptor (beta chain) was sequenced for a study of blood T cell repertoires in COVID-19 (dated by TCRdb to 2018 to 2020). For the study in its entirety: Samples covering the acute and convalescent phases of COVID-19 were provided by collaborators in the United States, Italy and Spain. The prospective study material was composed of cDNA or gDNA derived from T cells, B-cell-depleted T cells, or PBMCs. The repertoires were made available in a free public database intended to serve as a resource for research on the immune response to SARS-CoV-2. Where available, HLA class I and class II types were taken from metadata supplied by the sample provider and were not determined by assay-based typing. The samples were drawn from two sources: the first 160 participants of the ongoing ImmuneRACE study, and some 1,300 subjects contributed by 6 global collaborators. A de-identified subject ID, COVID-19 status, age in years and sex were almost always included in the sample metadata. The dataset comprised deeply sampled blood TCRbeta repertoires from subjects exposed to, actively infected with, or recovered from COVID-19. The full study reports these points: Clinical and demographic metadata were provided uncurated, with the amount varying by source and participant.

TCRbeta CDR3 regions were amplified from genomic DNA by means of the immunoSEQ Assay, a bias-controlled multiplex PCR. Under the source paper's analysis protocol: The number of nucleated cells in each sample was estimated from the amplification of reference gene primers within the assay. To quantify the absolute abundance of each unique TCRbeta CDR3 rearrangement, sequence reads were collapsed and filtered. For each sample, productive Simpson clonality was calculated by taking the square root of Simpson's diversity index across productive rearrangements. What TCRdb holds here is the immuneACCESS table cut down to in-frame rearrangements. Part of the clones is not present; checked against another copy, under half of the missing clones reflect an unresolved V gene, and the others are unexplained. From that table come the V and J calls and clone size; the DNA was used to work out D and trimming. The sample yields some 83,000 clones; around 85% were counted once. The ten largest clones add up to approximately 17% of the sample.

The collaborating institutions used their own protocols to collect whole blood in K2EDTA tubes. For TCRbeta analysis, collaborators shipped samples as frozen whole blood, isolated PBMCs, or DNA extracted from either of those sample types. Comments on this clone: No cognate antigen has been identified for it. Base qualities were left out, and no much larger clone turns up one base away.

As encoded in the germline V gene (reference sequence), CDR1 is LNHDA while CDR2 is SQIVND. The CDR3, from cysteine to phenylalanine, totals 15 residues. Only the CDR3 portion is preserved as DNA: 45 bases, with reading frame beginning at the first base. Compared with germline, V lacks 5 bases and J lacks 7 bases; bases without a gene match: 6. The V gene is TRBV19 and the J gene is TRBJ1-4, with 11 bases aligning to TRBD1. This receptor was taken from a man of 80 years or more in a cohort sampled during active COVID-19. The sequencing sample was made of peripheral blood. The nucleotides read TGTGCCAGTAGTCTTGGACAGGGGGCGTTTGAAAAACTGTTTTTT. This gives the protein CASSLGQGAFEKLFF.